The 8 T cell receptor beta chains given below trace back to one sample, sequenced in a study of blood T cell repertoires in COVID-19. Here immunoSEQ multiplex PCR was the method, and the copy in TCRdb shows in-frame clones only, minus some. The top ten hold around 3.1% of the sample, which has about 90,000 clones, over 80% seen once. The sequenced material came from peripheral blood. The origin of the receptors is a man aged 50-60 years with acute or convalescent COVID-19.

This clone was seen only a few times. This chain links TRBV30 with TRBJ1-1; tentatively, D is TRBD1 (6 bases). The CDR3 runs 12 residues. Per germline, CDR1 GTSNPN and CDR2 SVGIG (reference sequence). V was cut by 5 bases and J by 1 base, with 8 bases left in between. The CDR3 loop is CAWGQSNTEAFF. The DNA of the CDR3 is TGTGCCTGGGGACAGTCGAACACTGAAGCTTTCTTT.

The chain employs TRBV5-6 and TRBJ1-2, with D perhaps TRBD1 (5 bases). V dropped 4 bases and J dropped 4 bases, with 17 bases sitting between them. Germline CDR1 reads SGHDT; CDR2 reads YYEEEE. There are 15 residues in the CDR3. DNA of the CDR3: TGTGCCAGCAGCGAGTCCTCAGCCGGGGGCTATGGCTACACCTTC. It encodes CASSESSAGGYGYTF. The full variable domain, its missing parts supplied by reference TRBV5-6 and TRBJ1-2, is DAGVTQSPTHLIKTRGQQVTLRCSPKSGHDTVSWYQQALGQGPQFIFQYYEEEERQRGNFPDRFSGHQFPNYSSELNVNALLLGDSALYLCASSESSAGGYGYTFGSGTRLTVV.

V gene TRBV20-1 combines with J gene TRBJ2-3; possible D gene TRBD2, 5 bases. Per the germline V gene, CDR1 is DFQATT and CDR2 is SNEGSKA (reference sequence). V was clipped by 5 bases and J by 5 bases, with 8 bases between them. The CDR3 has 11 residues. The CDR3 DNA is TGCAGTGCTCAAGCGGTAGATACGCAGTATTTT. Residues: CSAQAVDTQYF.

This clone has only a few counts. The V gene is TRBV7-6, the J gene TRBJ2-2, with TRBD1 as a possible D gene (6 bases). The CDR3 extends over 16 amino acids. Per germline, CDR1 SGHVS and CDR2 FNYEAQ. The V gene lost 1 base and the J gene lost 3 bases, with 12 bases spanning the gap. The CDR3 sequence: CASSLVQGIYTGELFF. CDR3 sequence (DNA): TGTGCCAGCAGCTTAGTCCAGGGGATTTACACCGGGGAGCTGTTTTTT.

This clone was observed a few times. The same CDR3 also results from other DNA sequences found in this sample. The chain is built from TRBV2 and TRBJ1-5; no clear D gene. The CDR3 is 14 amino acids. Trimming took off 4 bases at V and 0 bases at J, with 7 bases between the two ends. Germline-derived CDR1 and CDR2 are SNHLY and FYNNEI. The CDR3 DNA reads TGTGCCAGCAGTGGGGAGGGTAGCAATCAGCCCCAGCATTTT. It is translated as CASSGEGSNQPQHF.

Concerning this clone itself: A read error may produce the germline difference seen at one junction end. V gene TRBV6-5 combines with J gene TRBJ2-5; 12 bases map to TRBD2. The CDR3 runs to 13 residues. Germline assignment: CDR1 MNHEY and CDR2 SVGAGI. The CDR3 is CASGGVGGETQYF. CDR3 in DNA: TGCGCTAGCGGGGGGGTTGGCGGGGAGACCCAGTACTTC.

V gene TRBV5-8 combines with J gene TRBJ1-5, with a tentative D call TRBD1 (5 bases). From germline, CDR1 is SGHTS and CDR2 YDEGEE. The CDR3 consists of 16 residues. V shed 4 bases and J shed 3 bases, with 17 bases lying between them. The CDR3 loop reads CASSAPGVLYNQPQHF. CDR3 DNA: TGTGCCAGCAGCGCCCCGGGGGTCTTGTACAATCAGCCCCAGCATTTT.

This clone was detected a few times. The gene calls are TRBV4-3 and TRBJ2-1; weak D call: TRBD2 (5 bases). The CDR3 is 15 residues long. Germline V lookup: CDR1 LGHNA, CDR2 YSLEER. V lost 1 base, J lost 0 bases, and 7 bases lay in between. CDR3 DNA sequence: TGCGCCAGCAGCCAAGGAGAGGGCTCCTACAATGAGCAGTTCTTC. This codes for CASSQGEGSYNEQFF.